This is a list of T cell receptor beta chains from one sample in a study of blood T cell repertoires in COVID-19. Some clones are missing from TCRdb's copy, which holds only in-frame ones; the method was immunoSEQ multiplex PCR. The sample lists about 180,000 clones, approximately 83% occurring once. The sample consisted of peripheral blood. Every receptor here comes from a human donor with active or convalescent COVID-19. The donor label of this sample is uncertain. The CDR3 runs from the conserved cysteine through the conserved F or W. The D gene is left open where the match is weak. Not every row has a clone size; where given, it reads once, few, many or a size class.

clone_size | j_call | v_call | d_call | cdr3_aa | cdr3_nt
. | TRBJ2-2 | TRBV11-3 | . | CASSPTLDGELFF | TGTGCCAGCAGCCCCACACTAGACGGGGAGCTGTTTTTT
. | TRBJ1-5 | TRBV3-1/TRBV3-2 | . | CASSSTGQPQHF | TGTGCCAGCAGCTCTACAGGGCAGCCCCAGCATTTT
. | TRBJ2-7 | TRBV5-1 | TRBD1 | CASSLQGYRHEQYF | TGCGCCAGCAGCTTACAGGGGTATAGACACGAGCAGTACTTC
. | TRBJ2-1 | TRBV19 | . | CASRKSQGGYVGSYNEQFF | TGTGCCAGTAGGAAATCTCAGGGGGGCTATGTAGGATCCTACAATGAGCAGTTCTTC
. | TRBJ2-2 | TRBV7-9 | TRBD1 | CASSYLRDRNTGELFF | TGTGCCAGCAGCTACCTCCGGGACAGGAACACCGGGGAGCTGTTTTTT
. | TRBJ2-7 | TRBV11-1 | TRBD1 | CASSAGQGWAYEQYF | TGTGCCAGCAGCGCGGGACAGGGGTGGGCCTACGAGCAGTACTTC
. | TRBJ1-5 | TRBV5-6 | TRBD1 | CASSLWDRGMSQPQHF | TGTGCCAGCAGCTTGTGGGACAGGGGAATGAGTCAGCCCCAGCATTTT
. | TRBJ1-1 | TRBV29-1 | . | CSSHEGGVAFF | TGCAGCTCTCACGAGGGCGGGGTAGCTTTCTTT
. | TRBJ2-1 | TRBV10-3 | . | CAISEGGQRFF | TGTGCCATCAGTGAGGGGGGCCAACGGTTCTTC
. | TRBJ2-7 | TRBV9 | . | CASSVEGASTYEQYF | TGTGCCAGCAGCGTAGAAGGAGCGAGTACCTACGAGCAGTACTTC
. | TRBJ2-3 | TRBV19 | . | CASSIGLGVETQYF | TGTGCCAGTAGTATAGGCTTGGGTGTGGAGACGCAGTATTTT
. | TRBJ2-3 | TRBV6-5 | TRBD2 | CASRAAGHTDTQYF | TGTGCCAGCAGGGCAGCGGGGCACACAGATACGCAGTATTTT
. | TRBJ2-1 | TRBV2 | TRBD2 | CASRPPSGSIYEQFF | TGTGCCAGCCGCCCCCCTAGCGGGAGTATCTATGAGCAGTTCTTC
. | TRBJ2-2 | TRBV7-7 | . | CASSSGRSLGGELFF | TGTGCTAGCAGCTCTGGCAGGTCCTTAGGAGGGGAGCTGTTTTTT
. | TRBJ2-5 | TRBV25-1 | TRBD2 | CASSDLLTSGETQYF | TGTGCCAGCAGTGATCTTCTGACTAGCGGAGAGACCCAGTACTTC
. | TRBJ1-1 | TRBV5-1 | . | CASSLWDFNTEAFF | TGCGCCAGCAGCTTGTGGGACTTTAACACTGAAGCTTTCTTT
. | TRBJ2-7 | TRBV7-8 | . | CASSPDPATLRSSYEQYF | TGTGCCAGCAGCCCAGATCCGGCGACCCTGAGGAGCTCCTACGAGCAGTACTTC
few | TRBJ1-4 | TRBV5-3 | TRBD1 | CARSPPPDRAANEKLFF | TGTGCCAGAAGCCCCCCCCCGGACAGGGCAGCTAATGAAAAACTGTTTTTT
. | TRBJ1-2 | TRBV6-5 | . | CATRRGQGSAYGYTF | TGTGCCACCCGGCGGGGGCAGGGCTCGGCCTATGGCTACACCTTC
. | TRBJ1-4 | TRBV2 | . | CASSWGREKLFF | TGTGCCAGCAGTTGGGGCCGGGAAAAACTGTTTTTT
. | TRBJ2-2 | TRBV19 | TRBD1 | CASSIQGAATGELFF | TGTGCCAGTAGTATCCAGGGGGCGGCGACCGGGGAGCTGTTTTTT
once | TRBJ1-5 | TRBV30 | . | CAWSQFSGVGNQPQHF | TGTGCCTGGAGCCAGTTTTCCGGAGTTGGCAATCAGCCCCAGCATTTT
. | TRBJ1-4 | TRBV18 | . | CASSPPTTGEKLFF | TGTGCCAGCTCACCACCCACTACGGGGGAAAAACTGTTTTTT
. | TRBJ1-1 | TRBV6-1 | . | CASSELGLGTEAFF | TGTGCCAGCAGTGAATTGGGGCTGGGGACTGAAGCTTTCTTT
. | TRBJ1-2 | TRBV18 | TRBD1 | CASSSIDRGRRYTF | TGTGCCAGCTCATCTATTGACAGGGGCCGCCGCTACACCTTC
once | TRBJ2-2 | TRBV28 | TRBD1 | CASSSRDRVDAGELFF | TGTGCCAGCAGTAGCCGGGACAGGGTGGACGCCGGGGAGCTGTTTTTT
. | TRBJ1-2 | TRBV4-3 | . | CASSQPGVRGYTF | TGCGCCAGCAGCCAACCTGGAGTTCGGGGCTACACCTTC
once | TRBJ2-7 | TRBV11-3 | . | CASSPSSYEQYF | TGTGCCAGCAGCCCCAGCTCCTACGAGCAGTACTTC